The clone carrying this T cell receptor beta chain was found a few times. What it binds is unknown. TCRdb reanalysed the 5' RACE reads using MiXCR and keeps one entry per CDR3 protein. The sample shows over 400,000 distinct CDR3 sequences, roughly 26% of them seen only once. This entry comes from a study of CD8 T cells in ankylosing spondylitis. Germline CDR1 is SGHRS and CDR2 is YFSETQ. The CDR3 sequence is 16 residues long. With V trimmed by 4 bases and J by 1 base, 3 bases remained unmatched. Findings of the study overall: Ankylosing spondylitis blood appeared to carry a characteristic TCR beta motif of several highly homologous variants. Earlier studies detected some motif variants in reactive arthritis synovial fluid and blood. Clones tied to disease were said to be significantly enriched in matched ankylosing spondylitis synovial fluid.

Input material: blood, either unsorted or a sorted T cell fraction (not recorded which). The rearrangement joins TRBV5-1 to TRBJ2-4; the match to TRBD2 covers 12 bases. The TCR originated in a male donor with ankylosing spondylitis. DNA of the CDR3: TGCGCCAGCAGCCAGACTAGCGGGAGTGCCAAAAACATTCAGTACTTC. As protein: CASSQTSGSAKNIQYF.